This T cell receptor (beta chain) is drawn from a study of OX40 agonist ivuxolimab in advanced cancers. In the study overall: Patients were given ivuxolimab, an antibody that agonizes OX40 (CD134).

Study-wide results and limits: The investigators did not determine what antigen specificity the expanded peripheral T cells had. Doses of 0.1 to 3.0 mg/kg were accompanied by clonal expansion of CD4+ and CD8+ blood T cells by week 6.

On this clone itself: Its antigen remains unidentified.

TCRdb's table, derived via immunoSEQ multiplex PCR, lists solely in-frame clones and lacks some. Of 90,000 to 95,000 clones in the sample, more than 70% are singletons; the top ten hold more than 4%. The sequencing here drew on CD4+ or CD8+ T cells sorted from blood, taken in a trial of the OX40 agonist ivuxolimab. The clonotype originates from an adult with an advanced solid tumor such as melanoma, head and neck, liver or kidney cancer.

CDR3 residues: CASRGGQFNTEAFF. DNA of the CDR3: TGTGCCAGCAGGGGGGGACAGTTCAACACTGAAGCTTTCTTT. This chain connects TRBV6-6 to TRBJ1-1; 7 bases agree with TRBD1. Trimming removed 6 bases from V and 2 bases from J; junction bases left unmatched: 6. Germline-derived CDR1 and CDR2 are MNHNY and SVGAGI (reference sequence). This CDR3 is 14 amino acids long.